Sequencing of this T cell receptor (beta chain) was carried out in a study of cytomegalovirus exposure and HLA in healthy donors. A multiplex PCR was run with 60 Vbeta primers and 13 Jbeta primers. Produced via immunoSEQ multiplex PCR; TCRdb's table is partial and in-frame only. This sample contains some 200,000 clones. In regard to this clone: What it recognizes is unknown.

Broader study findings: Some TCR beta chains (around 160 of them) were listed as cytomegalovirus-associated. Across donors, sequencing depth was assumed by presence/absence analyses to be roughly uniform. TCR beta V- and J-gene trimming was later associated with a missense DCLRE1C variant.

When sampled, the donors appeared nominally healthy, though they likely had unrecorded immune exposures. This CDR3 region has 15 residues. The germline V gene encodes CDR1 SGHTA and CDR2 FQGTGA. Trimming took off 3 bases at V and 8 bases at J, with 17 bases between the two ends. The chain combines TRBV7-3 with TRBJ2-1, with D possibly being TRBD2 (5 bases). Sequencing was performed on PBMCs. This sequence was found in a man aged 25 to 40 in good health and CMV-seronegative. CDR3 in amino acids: CASSLGAAARDEQFF. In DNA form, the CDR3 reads TGTGCCAGCAGCTTGGGAGCGGCGGCACGTGATGAGCAGTTCTTC.